Listed below are T cell receptor beta chains from one sample, sequenced in a study of radiotherapy plus CTLA-4 blockade in lung cancer. Only in-frame clones appear in the TCRdb table, and some are missing; sequencing was by immunoSEQ multiplex PCR. The data show around 72,000 clones, with more than 75% seen just once and 7.1% held by the top ten. The specimen comprised peripheral blood, sampled from a patient treated with radiotherapy plus ipilimumab. The receptors were gathered from a human donor with non-small cell lung cancer who had a complete response to radiotherapy plus ipilimumab. Each CDR3 is given with its conserved first and last residue. D genes are given only for firm matches. Clone sizes are given selectively: once, few, many, or a class where the clone is expanded.

clone size,J gene,D gene,V gene,CDR3 DNA,CDR3 protein
-,TRBJ1-4,-,TRBV5-4,TGTGCCCGCACGAGGGGCCAGATCCCTGAAAAACTGTTTTTT,CARTRGQIPEKLFF
-,TRBJ1-5,TRBD1,TRBV15,TGTGCCACCAGCGGACAGGCTAATCAGCCCCAGCATTTT,CATSGQANQPQHF
-,TRBJ2-1,TRBD2,TRBV30,TGTGCCTGGAGTGCGGGACTAGCGGTTTACAATGAGCAGTTCTTC,CAWSAGLAVYNEQFF
-,TRBJ1-2,TRBD1,TRBV28,TGTGCCATACCCCTACAGGGGCGGGACAATGGCTACACCTTC,CAIPLQGRDNGYTF
once,TRBJ1-5,TRBD1,TRBV30,TGTGCCTGGAGTGTAAGGACAGGGACTGCTTATAGCAATCAGCCCCAGCATTTT,CAWSVRTGTAYSNQPQHF
-,TRBJ2-1,-,TRBV19,TGTGCCAGTAGTATAGAGGGAGGGGGACACAATGAGCAGTTCTTC,CASSIEGGGHNEQFF
-,TRBJ1-1,-,TRBV5-1,TGCGCCAGCAGCTTAAACCTCGGGACTCAGGGGACTGAAGCTTTCTTT,CASSLNLGTQGTEAFF
-,TRBJ1-5,-,TRBV6-1,TGTGCCAGCAGTGAGATATCCTTCAAGGGGCCGACCCAGCATTTT,CASSEISFKGPTQHF
-,TRBJ2-1,TRBD2,TRBV25-1,TGTGCCAGCAGTGGGCGACTAGCGGGAGAAGGCAATGAGCAGTTCTTC,CASSGRLAGEGNEQFF
-,TRBJ1-1,-,TRBV4-1,TGCGCCAGCAGCCAGGTGGGGGGCCTGGGCACTGAAGCTTTCTTT,CASSQVGGLGTEAFF
-,TRBJ2-7,-,TRBV6-5,TGTGCCAGCACCCGGGGCAGGGGGGCCTCCTACGAGCAGTACTTC,CASTRGRGASYEQYF
few,TRBJ2-5,-,TRBV30,TGTGCCTGGAGTGAAGGTCATGAGGAGACCCAGTACTTC,CAWSEGHEETQYF
-,TRBJ2-2,-,TRBV11-2,TGTGCCAGCAGCGGGCGGTGGGGTCTCAACGGGGAGCTGTTTTTT,CASSGRWGLNGELFF
-,TRBJ2-1,TRBD2,TRBV6-4,TGTGCCAGCAGTGTCAGCGGGAGGGCAAGAGGTGAGCAGTTCTTC,CASSVSGRARGEQFF
-,TRBJ2-1,TRBD2,TRBV5-6,TGTGCCAGCAGCATGGGACTAGCGAGGATCAATGAGCAGTTCTTC,CASSMGLARINEQFF
-,TRBJ2-6,-,TRBV25-1,TGTGCCAGCAGTTACAGGGATCTTCCTGGGGCCAACGTCCTGACTTTC,CASSYRDLPGANVLTF
-,TRBJ1-5,-,TRBV19,TGTGCCAGTAGTATGGCTTTAAGCCAGCCCCAGCATTTT,CASSMALSQPQHF
once,TRBJ2-5,-,TRBV30,TGTGCCTGGAGGGGTGGGCTAGCTGGGGAGACCCAGTACTTC,CAWRGGLAGETQYF
-,TRBJ2-7,-,TRBV30,TGTGCCTGGAGTACGGGCCCCTACGAGCAGTACTTC,CAWSTGPYEQYF
-,TRBJ1-2,TRBD1,TRBV11-2,TGTGCCAGCAGCCCGCAGGGGGCGAACTATGGCTACACCTTC,CASSPQGANYGYTF
once,TRBJ2-3,TRBD2,TRBV18,TGTGCCAGCTCACCACAACCGCCCGGGAGGCTAGCCCCTAGCACAGATACGCAGTATTTT,CASSPQPPGRLAPSTDTQYF
-,TRBJ1-5,-,TRBV6-5,TGTGCCAGCAGTCCCAGGGTTAGCAATCAGCCCCAGCATTTT,CASSPRVSNQPQHF
-,TRBJ1-2,TRBD1,TRBV5-5,TGTGCCAGCAGCCGAGGGGGACAGATCTATGGCTACACCTTC,CASSRGGQIYGYTF
-,TRBJ1-2,-,TRBV7-9,TGTGCCAGCAGCTTAGATGGGGGGTACGGCTACACCTTC,CASSLDGGYGYTF
once,TRBJ2-3,TRBD1,TRBV5-1,TGCGCCAGCAGCTCCGGACAGGGGGACATAGATACGCAGTATTTT,CASSSGQGDIDTQYF
-,TRBJ1-3,-,TRBV19,TGTGCCAGTTTAAAGGGGACCTCTGGAAACACCATATATTTT,CASLKGTSGNTIYF
few,TRBJ2-7,TRBD2,TRBV4-3,TGCGCCAGCAGCAAAGCGGGAGCGGGGAGGTACGAGCAGTACTTC,CASSKAGAGRYEQYF
once,TRBJ2-3,-,TRBV7-8,TGTGCCAGCCGCGGTGGCACAGATACGCAGTATTTT,CASRGGTDTQYF
few,TRBJ1-4,-,TRBV7-9,TGTGCCAGCAGCCGGACGGGGGCAACTAATGAAAAACTGTTTTTT,CASSRTGATNEKLFF
-,TRBJ2-3,-,TRBV5-4,TGTGCCAGCAGCATATATAGCACAGATACGCAGTATTTT,CASSIYSTDTQYF
-,TRBJ2-7,-,TRBV7-9,TGTGCCAGCAGCTTAGGATTCACCGGGACCCCCTACGAGCAGTACTTC,CASSLGFTGTPYEQYF
-,TRBJ2-2,TRBD1,TRBV18,TGTGCCAGCTCACCGCCGACAGGGCGGGACACCGGGGAGCTGTTTTTT,CASSPPTGRDTGELFF
once,TRBJ2-5,-,TRBV19,TGTGCCAGTAGTATAGAACATTCAGAGACCCAGTACTTC,CASSIEHSETQYF
few,TRBJ1-1,-,TRBV7-8,TGTGCCAGCAGCTTCCCGGGGGTGATAGGGGGCACTGAAGCTTTCTTT,CASSFPGVIGGTEAFF
-,TRBJ2-6,-,TRBV11-3,TGTGCCAGCAGCTCCCCTGGAGGGAGGAAAGGGGCCAACGTCCTGACTTTC,CASSSPGGRKGANVLTF
few,TRBJ1-1,TRBD1,TRBV5-1,TGCGCCAGCAGCTTACGGGACAGGGTAGAGGTGGGTAGGGTGAACACTGAAGCTTTCTTT,CASSLRDRVEVGRVNTEAFF
-,TRBJ1-5,TRBD1,TRBV19,TGTGCCAGTAGTATACCGACAGGGTTCGGACAGCCCCAGCATTTT,CASSIPTGFGQPQHF
-,TRBJ1-5,-,TRBV6-1,TGTGCCAGCAGTGAGGACGAGCCCCAGCATTTT,CASSEDEPQHF
-,TRBJ2-1,TRBD2,TRBV5-4,TGTGCCAGCAGCTGGACTAGCGGGAGGGCCGCTGAGCAGTTCTTC,CASSWTSGRAAEQFF
few,TRBJ1-2,-,TRBV9,TGTGCCAGCAGCGCGAGGGACGGCCGCTATGGCTACACCTTC,CASSARDGRYGYTF
-,TRBJ2-5,TRBD1,TRBV5-4,TGTGCCAGCAGCGCAACAGGGGGCAAGGCCCAGTACTTC,CASSATGGKAQYF
-,TRBJ2-5,TRBD2,TRBV5-4,TGTGCCAGCAGCTTAAATAGCGGGGGGCGAAAAGAGACCCAGTACTTC,CASSLNSGGRKETQYF
-,TRBJ1-2,-,TRBV2,TGTGCCAGCAGTGGGCTCTTTTCTAACTATGGCTACACCTTC,CASSGLFSNYGYTF
-,TRBJ2-4,-,TRBV18,TGTGCCAGCTCACCGAGGACCGGGGAAAACATTCAGTACTTC,CASSPRTGENIQYF
-,TRBJ2-2,TRBD1,TRBV19,TGTGCCAGTGGGGTTTGGGACAGGGGATTTAGGTACACCGGGGAGCTGTTTTTT,CASGVWDRGFRYTGELFF